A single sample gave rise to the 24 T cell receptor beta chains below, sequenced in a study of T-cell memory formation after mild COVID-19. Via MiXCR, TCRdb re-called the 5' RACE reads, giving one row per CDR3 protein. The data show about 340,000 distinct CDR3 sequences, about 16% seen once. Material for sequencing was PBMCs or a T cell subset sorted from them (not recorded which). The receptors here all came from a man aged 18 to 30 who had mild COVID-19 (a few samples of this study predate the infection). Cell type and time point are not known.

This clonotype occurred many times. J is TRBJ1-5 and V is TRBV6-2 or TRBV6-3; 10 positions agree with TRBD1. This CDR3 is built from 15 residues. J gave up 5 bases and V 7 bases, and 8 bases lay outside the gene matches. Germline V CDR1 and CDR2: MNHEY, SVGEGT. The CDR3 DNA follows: TGTGCCAGCACCAATGACAGGGGGCAAGATCAGCCCCAGCATTTT. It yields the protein CASTNDRGQDQPQHF.

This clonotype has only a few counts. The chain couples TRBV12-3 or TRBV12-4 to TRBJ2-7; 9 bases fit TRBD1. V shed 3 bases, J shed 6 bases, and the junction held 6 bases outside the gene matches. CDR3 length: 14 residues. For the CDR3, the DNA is TGTGCCAGCAGTTTCCGGGACAGGGCGCGCGAGCAGTACTTC. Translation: CASSFRDRAREQYF.

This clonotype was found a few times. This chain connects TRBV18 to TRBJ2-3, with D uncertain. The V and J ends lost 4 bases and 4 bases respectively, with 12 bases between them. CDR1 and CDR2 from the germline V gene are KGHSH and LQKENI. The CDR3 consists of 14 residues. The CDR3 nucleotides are TGTGCCAGCTCACAACCTATGGGTCCAGATACGCAGTATTTT. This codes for CASSQPMGPDTQYF.

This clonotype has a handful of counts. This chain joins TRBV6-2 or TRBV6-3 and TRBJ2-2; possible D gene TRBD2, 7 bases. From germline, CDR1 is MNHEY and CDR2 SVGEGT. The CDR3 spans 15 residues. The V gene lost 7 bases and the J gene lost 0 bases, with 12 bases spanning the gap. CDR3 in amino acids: CASIKGGANTGELFF. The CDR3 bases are TGTGCCAGCATCAAAGGGGGGGCGAACACCGGGGAGCTGTTTTTT.

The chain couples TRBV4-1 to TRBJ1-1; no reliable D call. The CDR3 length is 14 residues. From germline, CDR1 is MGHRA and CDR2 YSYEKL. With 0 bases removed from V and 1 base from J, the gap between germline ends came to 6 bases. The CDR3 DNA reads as TGCGCCAGCAGCCAAGAAAGGCGGAACACTGAAGCTTTCTTT. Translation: CASSQERRNTEAFF.

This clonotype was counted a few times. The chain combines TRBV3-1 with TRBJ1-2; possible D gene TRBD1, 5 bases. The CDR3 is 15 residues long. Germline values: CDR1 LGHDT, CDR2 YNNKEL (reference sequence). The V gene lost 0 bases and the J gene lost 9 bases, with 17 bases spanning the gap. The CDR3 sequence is CASSQDGALSASYTF. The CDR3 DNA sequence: TGTGCCAGCAGCCAAGACGGGGCCCTCTCTGCTAGCTACACCTTC.

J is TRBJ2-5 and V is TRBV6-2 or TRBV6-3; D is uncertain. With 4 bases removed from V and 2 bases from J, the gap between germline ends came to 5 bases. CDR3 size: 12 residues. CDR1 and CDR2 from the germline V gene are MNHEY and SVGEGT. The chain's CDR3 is CASSSRQETQYF. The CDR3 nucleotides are TGTGCCAGCAGTTCCCGTCAAGAGACCCAGTACTTC.

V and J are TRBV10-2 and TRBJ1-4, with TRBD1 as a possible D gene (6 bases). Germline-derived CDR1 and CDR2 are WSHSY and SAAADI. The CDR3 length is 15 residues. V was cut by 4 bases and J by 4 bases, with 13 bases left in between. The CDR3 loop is CASSASTGFNEKLFF. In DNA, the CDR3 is TGCGCCAGCAGTGCATCGACAGGTTTTAATGAAAAACTGTTTTTT.

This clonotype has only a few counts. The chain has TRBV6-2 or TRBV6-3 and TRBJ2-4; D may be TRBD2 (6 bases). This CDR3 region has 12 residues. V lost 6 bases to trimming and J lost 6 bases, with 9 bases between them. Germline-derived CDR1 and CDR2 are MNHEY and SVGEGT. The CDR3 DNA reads TGTGCCAGCAGCCTGGGGGGAAACATTCAGTACTTC. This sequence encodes CASSLGGNIQYF.

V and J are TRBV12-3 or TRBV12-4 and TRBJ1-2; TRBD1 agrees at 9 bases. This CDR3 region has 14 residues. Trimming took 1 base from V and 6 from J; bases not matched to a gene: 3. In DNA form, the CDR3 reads TGTGCCAGCAGTTTAGGACAGGGGGACAATGGCTACACCTTC. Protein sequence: CASSLGQGDNGYTF.

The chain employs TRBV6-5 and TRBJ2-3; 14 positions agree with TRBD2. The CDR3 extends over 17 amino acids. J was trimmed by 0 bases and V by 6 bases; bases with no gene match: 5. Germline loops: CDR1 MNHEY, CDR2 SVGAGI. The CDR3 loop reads CASSRTSGGLSTDTQYF. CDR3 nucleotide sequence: TGTGCCAGCAGCCGGACTAGCGGGGGGCTCAGCACAGATACGCAGTATTTT.

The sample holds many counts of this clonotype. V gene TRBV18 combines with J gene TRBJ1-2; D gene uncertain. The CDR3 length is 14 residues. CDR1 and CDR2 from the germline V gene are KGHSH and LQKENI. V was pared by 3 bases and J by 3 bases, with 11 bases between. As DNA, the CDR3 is TGTGCCAGCTCACCCCCGGGAATCGACTATGGCTACACCTTC. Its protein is CASSPPGIDYGYTF.

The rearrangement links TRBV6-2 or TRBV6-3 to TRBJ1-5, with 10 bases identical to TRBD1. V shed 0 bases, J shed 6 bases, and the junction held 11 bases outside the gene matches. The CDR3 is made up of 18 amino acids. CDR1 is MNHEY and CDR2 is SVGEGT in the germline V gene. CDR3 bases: TGTGCCAGCAGTTACTCTGGGCGCTCGGGGACAGGGGTTCAGCCCCAGCATTTT. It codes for CASSYSGRSGTGVQPQHF.

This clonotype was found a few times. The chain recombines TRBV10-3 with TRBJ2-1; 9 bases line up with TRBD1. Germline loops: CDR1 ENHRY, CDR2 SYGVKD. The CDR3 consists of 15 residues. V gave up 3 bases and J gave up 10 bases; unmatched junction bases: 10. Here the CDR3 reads CAISDSGTGWFEQFF. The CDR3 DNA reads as TGTGCCATCAGTGACTCCGGGACAGGGTGGTTCGAGCAGTTCTTC.

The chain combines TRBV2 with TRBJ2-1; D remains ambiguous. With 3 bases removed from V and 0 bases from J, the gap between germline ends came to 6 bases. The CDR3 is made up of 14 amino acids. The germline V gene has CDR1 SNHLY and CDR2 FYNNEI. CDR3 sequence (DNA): TGTGCCAGCAGTGACACCTTCTCCTACAATGAGCAGTTCTTC. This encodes CASSDTFSYNEQFF. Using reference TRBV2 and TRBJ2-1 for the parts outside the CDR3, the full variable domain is EPEVTQTPSHQVTQMGQEVILRCVPISNHLYFYWYRQILGQKVEFLVSFYNNEISEKSEIFDDQFSVERPDGSNFTLKIRSTKLEDSAMYFCASSDTFSYNEQFFGPGTRLTVL.

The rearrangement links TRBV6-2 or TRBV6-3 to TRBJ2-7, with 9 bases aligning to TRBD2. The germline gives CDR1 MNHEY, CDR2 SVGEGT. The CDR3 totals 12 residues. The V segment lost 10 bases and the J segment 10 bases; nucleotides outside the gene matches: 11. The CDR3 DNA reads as TGTGCCACATCTTCTCCGGGACTAGCACAGTACGTC. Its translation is CATSSPGLAQYV.

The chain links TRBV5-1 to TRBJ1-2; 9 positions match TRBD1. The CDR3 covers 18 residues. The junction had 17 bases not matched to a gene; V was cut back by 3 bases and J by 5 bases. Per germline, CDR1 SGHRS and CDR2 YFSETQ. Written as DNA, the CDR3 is TGCGCCAGCAGCTCAACATTCCCCGTACAGGGGGCGGGGTATGGCTACACCTTC. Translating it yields CASSSTFPVQGAGYGYTF. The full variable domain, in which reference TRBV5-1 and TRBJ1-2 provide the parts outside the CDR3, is KAGVTQTPRYLIKTRGQQVTLSCSPISGHRSVSWYQQTPGQGLQFLFEYFSETQRNKGNFPGRFSGRQFSNSRSEMNVSTLELGDSALYLCASSSTFPVQGAGYGYTFGSGTRLTVV.

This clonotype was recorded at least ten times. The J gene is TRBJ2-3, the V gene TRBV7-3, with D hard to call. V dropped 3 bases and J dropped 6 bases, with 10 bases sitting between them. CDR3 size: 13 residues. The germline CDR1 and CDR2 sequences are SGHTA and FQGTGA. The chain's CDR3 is CASSFKPGDTQYF. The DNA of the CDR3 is TGTGCCAGCAGCTTTAAGCCCGGGGATACGCAGTATTTT.

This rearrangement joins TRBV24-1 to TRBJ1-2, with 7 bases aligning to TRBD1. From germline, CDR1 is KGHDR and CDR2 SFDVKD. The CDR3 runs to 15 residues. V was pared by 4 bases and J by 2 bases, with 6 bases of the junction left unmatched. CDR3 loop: CATSDAGGANYGYTF. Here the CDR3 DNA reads TGTGCCACCAGTGACGCAGGGGGGGCCAACTATGGCTACACCTTC.

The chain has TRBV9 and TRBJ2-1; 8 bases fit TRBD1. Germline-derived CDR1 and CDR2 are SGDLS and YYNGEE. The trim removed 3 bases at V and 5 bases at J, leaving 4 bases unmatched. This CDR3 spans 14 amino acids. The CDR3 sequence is CASSGTGLDNEQFF. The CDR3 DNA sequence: TGTGCCAGCAGCGGGACAGGGCTTGACAATGAGCAGTTCTTC.

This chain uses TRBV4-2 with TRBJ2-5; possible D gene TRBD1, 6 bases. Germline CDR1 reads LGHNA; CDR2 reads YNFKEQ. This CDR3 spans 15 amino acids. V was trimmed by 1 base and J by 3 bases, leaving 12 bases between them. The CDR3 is CASSQVGAGKETQYF. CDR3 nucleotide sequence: TGTGCCAGCAGCCAAGTGGGGGCGGGTAAAGAGACCCAGTACTTC.

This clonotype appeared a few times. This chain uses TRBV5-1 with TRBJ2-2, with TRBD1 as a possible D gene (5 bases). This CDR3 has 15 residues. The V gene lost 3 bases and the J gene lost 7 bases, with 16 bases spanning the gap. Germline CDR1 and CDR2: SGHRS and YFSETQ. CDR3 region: CASSSQGMESGELFF. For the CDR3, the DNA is TGCGCCAGCAGCTCCCAGGGAATGGAAAGCGGGGAGCTGTTTTTT. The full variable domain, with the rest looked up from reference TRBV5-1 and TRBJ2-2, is KAGVTQTPRYLIKTRGQQVTLSCSPISGHRSVSWYQQTPGQGLQFLFEYFSETQRNKGNFPGRFSGRQFSNSRSEMNVSTLELGDSALYLCASSSQGMESGELFFGEGSRLTVL.

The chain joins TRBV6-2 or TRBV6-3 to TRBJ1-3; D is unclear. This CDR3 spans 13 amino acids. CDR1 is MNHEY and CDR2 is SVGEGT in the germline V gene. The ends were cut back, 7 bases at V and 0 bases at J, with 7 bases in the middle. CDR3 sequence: CASTMISGNTIYF. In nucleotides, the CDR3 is TGTGCCAGCACTATGATCTCTGGAAACACCATATATTTT.

The DNA for the CDR3 is TGCAGTGCTATCCCTGTGGCCGCGCTTGGTTTTCAGCCCCAGCATTTT. As protein: CSAIPVAALGFQPQHF. The V gene is TRBV20-1, the J gene TRBJ1-5, with D hard to call. CDR3 length: 16 amino acids. CDR1 is DFQATT, CDR2 SNEGSKA, per germline (reference sequence). Trimming cost V 4 bases and J 6 bases, with 22 bases left between them.